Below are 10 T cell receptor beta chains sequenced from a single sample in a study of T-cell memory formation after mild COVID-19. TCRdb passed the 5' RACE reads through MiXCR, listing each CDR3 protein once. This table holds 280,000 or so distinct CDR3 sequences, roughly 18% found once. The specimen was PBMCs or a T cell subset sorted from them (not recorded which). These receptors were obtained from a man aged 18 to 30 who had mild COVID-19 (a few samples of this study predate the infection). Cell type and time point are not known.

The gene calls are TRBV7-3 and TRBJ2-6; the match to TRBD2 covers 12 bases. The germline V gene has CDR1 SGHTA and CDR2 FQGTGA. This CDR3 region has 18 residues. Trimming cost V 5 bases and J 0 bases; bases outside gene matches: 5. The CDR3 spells CASSLQTSGGSGANVLTF. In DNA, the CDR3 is TGTGCCAGCAGCCTACAGACTAGCGGGGGCTCTGGGGCCAACGTCCTGACTTTC.

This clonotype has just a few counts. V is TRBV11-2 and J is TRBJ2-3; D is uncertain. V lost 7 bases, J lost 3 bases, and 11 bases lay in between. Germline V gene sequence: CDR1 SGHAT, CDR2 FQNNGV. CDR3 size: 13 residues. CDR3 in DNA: TGTGCCAGCAACGAGGTTAGGACAGATACGCAGTATTTT. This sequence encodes CASNEVRTDTQYF.

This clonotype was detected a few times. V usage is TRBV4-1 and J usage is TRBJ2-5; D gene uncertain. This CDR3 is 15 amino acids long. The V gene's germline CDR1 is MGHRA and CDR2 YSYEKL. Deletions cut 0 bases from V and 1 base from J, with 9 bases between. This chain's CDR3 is CASSQDLAAQETQYF. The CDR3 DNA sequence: TGCGCCAGCAGCCAAGATCTGGCAGCCCAAGAGACCCAGTACTTC.

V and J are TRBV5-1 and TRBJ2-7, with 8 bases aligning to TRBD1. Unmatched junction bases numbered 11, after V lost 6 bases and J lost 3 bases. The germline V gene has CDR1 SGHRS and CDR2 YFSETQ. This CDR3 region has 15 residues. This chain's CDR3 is CASKYVTGVIYEQYF. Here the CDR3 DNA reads TGCGCCAGCAAGTACGTGACAGGGGTTATCTACGAGCAGTACTTC.

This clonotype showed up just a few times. The CDR3 DNA follows: TGCAGTGCCTCCCGGGGACTAGCTTCTGTTACGCAGTATTTT. Its protein is CSASRGLASVTQYF. This chain joins TRBV20-1 and TRBJ2-3, with 9 bases fitting TRBD2. Losses at the gene ends were 6 bases for V and 8 bases for J; bases not matched to a gene: 12. CDR1 DFQATT and CDR2 SNEGSKA come from the germline V gene (reference sequence). This CDR3 has 14 amino acids.

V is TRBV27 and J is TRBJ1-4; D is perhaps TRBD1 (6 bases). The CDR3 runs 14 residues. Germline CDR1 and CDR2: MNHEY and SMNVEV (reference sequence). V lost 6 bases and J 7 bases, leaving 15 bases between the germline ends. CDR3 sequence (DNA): TGTGCCAGCAGGGGGGGCGGGGTTGGTGAAAAACTGTTTTTT. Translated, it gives CASRGGGVGEKLFF.

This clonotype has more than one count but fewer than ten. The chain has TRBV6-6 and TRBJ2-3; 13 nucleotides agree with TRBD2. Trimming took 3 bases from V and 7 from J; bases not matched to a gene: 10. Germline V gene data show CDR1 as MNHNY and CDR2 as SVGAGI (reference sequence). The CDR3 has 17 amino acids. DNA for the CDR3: TGTGCCAGCAGTTATCGAGGACTAGCGGGGGCGTTGCATACGCAGTATTTT. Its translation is CASSYRGLAGALHTQYF.

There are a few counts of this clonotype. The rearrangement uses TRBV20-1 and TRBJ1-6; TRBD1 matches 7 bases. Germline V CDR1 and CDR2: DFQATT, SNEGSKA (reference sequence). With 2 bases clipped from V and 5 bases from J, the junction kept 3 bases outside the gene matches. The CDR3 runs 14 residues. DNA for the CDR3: TGCAGTGCTAGACGACAGGGCAATAATTCACCCCTCCACTTT. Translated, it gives CSARRQGNNSPLHF.

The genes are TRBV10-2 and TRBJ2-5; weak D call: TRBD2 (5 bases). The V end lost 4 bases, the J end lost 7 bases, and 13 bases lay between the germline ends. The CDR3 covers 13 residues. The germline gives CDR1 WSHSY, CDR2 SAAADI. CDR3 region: CASSALGGRTQYF. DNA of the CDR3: TGCGCCAGCAGTGCCCTAGGTGGGAGGACCCAGTACTTC.

CDR3 nucleotides: TGTGCCAGCAGCTTTTTGCGCAATGAGCAGTTCTTC. It yields the protein CASSFLRNEQFF. The chain links TRBV7-2 to TRBJ2-1; D unclear. Trimming took off 3 bases at V and 6 bases at J, with 6 bases between the two ends. The CDR3 has 12 amino acids. CDR1 and CDR2 (germline): SGHTA, FQGNSA. Full variable domain (remainder filled in from reference TRBV7-2 and TRBJ2-1): GAGVSQSPSNKVTEKGKDVELRCDPISGHTALYWYRQSLGQGLEFLIYFQGNSAPDKSGLPSDRFSAERTGGSVSTLTIQRTQQEDSAVYLCASSFLRNEQFFGPGTRLTVL.